In its sample, the clone carrying this TCR beta chain was seen a few times. Its antigen is unidentified. TCR beta libraries were made by quantitative 5'-RACE with molecular barcodes. TCRdb itself ran the 5' RACE reads through MiXCR, one entry per CDR3 protein. The repertoire holds 160,000 or so distinct CDR3 sequences, roughly 10% seen once, with about 14% in the top ten. The data derive from a study of CD8 T cells in ankylosing spondylitis. The study, taken as a whole, reports: In peripheral blood, disease-linked CD8+ clones occurred at relatively low frequencies. The study identified a TCR beta motif of under 10 highly homologous variants that appeared characteristic of ankylosing spondylitis blood. Clones tied to disease were said to be significantly enriched in matched ankylosing spondylitis synovial fluid.

Sequences were obtained from blood, either unsorted or a sorted T cell fraction (not recorded which). The clonotype originates from a female donor with ankylosing spondylitis or in good health (not recorded which).

CDR3 region: CASSYSISREGHEQYF. The CDR3 region has the DNA TGTGCCAGCAGTTACTCGATAAGTCGGGAGGGCCACGAGCAGTACTTC. The genes are TRBV6-5 and TRBJ2-7, with 8 bases aligning to TRBD2. The CDR3 has 16 amino acids. In germline, CDR1 is MNHEY, CDR2 SVGAGI. J was trimmed by 5 bases and V by 0 bases; bases with no gene match: 9.